The 6 T cell receptor beta chains below were found in one sample sequenced in a study of blood T cell repertoires in COVID-19. Some clones are missing from TCRdb's copy, which holds only in-frame ones; the method was immunoSEQ multiplex PCR. The sample yields 200,000 or so clones, around 89% seen once. Material for sequencing was PBMCs or T cells enriched from blood (not recorded which). The receptors come from a woman aged 25 to 45 who had recovered from COVID-19.

The chain joins TRBV2 to TRBJ1-1; D not certain. The V and J ends lost 6 bases and 5 bases respectively, with 10 bases between them. The length of the CDR3 is 12 residues. Per the germline V gene, CDR1 is SNHLY and CDR2 is FYNNEI. The CDR3 sequence is CASSSFRTEAFF. The CDR3 DNA reads as TGTGCCAGCAGCAGTTTCAGGACTGAAGCTTTCTTT.

This chain joins TRBV19 and TRBJ1-1, with no clear D. The V gene lost 0 bases and the J gene lost 11 bases, with 10 bases spanning the gap. CDR1 and CDR2 from the germline V gene are LNHDA and SQIVND (reference sequence). CDR3 size: 12 residues. For the CDR3, the DNA is TGTGCCAGTAGTATAGAGCGGAAAAGGGCTTTCTTT. The encoded protein is CASSIERKRAFF.

The chain combines TRBV7-6 with TRBJ2-2, with D possibly TRBD1 on 6 matching bases. The CDR3 loop spans 16 amino acids. CDR1 and CDR2 from the germline V gene are SGHVS and FNYEAQ. V was trimmed by 5 bases and J by 4 bases, leaving 17 bases between them. For the CDR3, the DNA is TGTGCCAGCAGCATTATCAGGGGTTCGGGCACCGGGGAGCTGTTTTTT. Translation gives CASSIIRGSGTGELFF.

The chain has TRBV12-5 and TRBJ1-5; no clear D. Germline lookup yields CDR1 LGHNT and CDR2 FRNRAP. Trimming left V 4 bases short and J 6 bases short, with 10 bases between. The length of the CDR3 is 13 residues. The CDR3, as DNA: TGTGCTAGTGGTTCAAGCGGGGTTCAGCCCCAGCATTTT. As protein: CASGSSGVQPQHF. Together with reference TRBV12-5 and TRBJ1-5, the CDR3 gives the full variable domain: DARVTQTPRHKVTEMGQEVTMRCQPILGHNTVFWYRQTMMQGLELLAYFRNRAPLDDSGMPKDRFSAEMPDATLATLKIQPSEPRDSAVYFCASGSSGVQPQHFGDGTRLSIL.

The CDR3 region is CASSFGLESTDTQYF. The CDR3 DNA follows: TGTGCCAGCAGCTTCGGTCTAGAAAGCACAGATACGCAGTATTTT. The chain is built from TRBV7-9 and TRBJ2-3; D is uncertain. The CDR3 loop spans 15 amino acids. Germline V gives CDR1 SEHNR, CDR2 FQNEAQ (reference sequence). The V end was cut by 3 bases, the J end by 0 bases, with 10 bases between.

The CDR3 DNA follows: TGCGCCAGCAGCCTCGGGGGGCCGCCTAACTATGGCTACACCTTC. Encoded protein: CASSLGGPPNYGYTF. V and J are TRBV5-1 and TRBJ1-2; TRBD1 is a possible D gene (6 bases). The germline V gene has CDR1 SGHRS and CDR2 YFSETQ. With 4 bases removed from V and 0 bases from J, the gap between germline ends came to 13 bases. This CDR3 comprises 15 residues. Looking up the rest from reference TRBV5-1 and TRBJ1-2 gives the full variable domain: KAGVTQTPRYLIKTRGQQVTLSCSPISGHRSVSWYQQTPGQGLQFLFEYFSETQRNKGNFPGRFSGRQFSNSRSEMNVSTLELGDSALYLCASSLGGPPNYGYTFGSGTRLTVV.